What follows describes a single T cell receptor (beta chain). A few counts support this clone. The antigen this receptor binds is unknown. Base qualities are not at hand, and no much larger clone is one base apart. The donors were healthy, HIV-negative adults with no recently reported acute infections or vaccinations. Every donor was a Caucasian adult living in Nashville, Tennessee, USA. CD4+ T cells were enriched by magnetic negative selection, after which naive cells were positively selected on CD45RA and the negative fraction was taken as the memory subset. Blood was collected by leukapheresis, and PBMCs were isolated by Ficoll-Histopaque density gradient centrifugation and then cryopreserved in liquid nitrogen vapor phase. Analytical flow cytometry was used to check the purity and quantity of each magnetically sorted T cell population. From each sorted fraction, genomic DNA was isolated and quantified by UV absorbance on a Nanodrop 2000c.

CDR1 and CDR2, looked up from the germline V gene (reference sequence), are SGHNT and YYREEE. Measured from the cysteine to the phenylalanine, the CDR3 is 13 residues long. Of all the DNA, just the CDR3 is kept, 39 bases in frame from base 1. Germline trimming amounts to 4 bases on V and 8 bases on J, with 7 as the count of junction bases outside the gene matches. The record originates from a study of shared clonotypes between healthy human individuals (dated by TCRdb to 2018 to 2020). Study-level background: The cohort comprised a couple of women and a few men aged 18 to 49 years. Per donor, leukapheresis produced somewhere between about 0.85 and 8.9 billion PBMCs. To estimate repertoire size and how much clonotypes are shared between individuals, the study performed deep sequencing of blood TCR repertoires from a few healthy adults. To increase sequencing depth and limit assay-specific biases, TCR repertoire library preparation and sequencing were carried out by different laboratories using diverse techniques. For each donor, CD4 naive and CD4 memory were each given three plates, CD8 naive was given two plates, and CD8 memory was given one plate.

The research as a whole found: The small number of donors limited the genetic and exposure-history diversity represented. Clonotypes shared by all four sorted-subset donors showed higher generation probabilities than non-shared clonotypes. Across a handful of donors, roughly 5.1% of naive CD4, 3.5% of naive CD8, around 2.1% of memory CD4, and under 0.45% of memory CD8 clonotypes were shared. Based on pairwise subsampling, the degree of clonotype sharing among donors was expected to be affected by sequencing depth. Naive subsets generally had larger estimated clonotype richness than memory subsets did. Even with the large sequencing depth, rarefaction of the sorted-subset datasets indicated that sequencing was incomplete. Sampling was restricted to blood, and TCR repertoires in tissue are likely to differ from TCR repertoires in blood.

Using the deep immunoSEQ assay, TCR CDR3 regions were amplified from genomic DNA by multiplex PCR. Extracted genomic DNA from each cell subset was spread evenly across all wells of several immunoSEQ 96-well plates, with each plate serving as a replicate. For sorted subsets, approximately 210 ng genomic DNA, equal to 25,000 to 35,000 T cell genomes, was loaded into each replicate PCR. Purified libraries were measured with a Qubit 3.0 fluorometer, size-checked on a Bioanalyzer 2100, and measured again with the KAPA Library Quantification kit. A separate single-read 150-cycle Illumina NextSeq 550 flow cell was used to sequence each immunoSEQ 96-well plate. As for the authors' bioinformatics: Because the immunoSEQ output included only junctional sequences and no quality scores, the filtering could not be the same as the filtering used for full-length reads. Sequences were annotated with PyIR, a Python wrapper for IgBLAST v1.9, using IMGT germline references to assign V/J genes and CDR3. Reads were filtered out if the reads had weak V/J assignments (E-value above 1e-6), no CDR3, stop codons, out-of-frame junctions, or ambiguous translated residues. A V3J clonotype was defined by an identical inferred V gene, J gene, and CDR3 amino acid sequence. The percentage overlap between two repertoires was calculated by dividing the number of shared unique clonotypes by the size of the smaller repertoire. Three approaches were used to assess repertoire richness: RTK rarefaction, the Chao1 estimator, and Recon v2.1 estimates of unobserved clonotypes. For all TCRbeta clonotypes obtained by the gDNA method from several donors, generation probabilities were computed with OLGA. Not all clones reach the TCRdb copy of this immuneACCESS table, which keeps in-frame sequences only. Checked studies attribute under half of the gap to unresolved V genes and leave the rest unexplained. That table is the source of V, J and clone size, and D and trimming were worked out from the DNA. The sample table records approximately 2.5 million clones; approximately 93% of these occur just once. Together, the top ten hold 0.36% of the sample.

This chain joins TRBV5-4 to TRBJ1-2, with 8 bases in between that match TRBD1. This sequence originates from a man between 18 and 29 years old in good health. Some clones in this sample may be carry-over from other donors' samples. Sequencing input: naive CD4+ T cells from PBMCs. Per the publication, the cell subset or site label means: CD45RA+ positively selected. DNA sequence: TGTGCCAGCAGCAAGGACAGGGAGTGGGGCTACACCTTC. This encodes CASSKDREWGYTF.